A selection of T cell receptor beta chains follows, all from one sample in a study of CD8+ T cells in alopecia areata. Using immunoSEQ multiplex PCR, the repertoire was profiled, and TCRdb retains in-frame clones only, with some absent. The data contain more than 95,000 clones, approximately 58% of them singletons. Specimen: CD4+ T cells sorted from blood. These receptors all come from a human donor in good health. Both conserved end residues are part of each CDR3. The order of the fields is clone size, V gene, J gene, D gene, CDR3 DNA, CDR3 protein. D genes are given only for firm matches. Rows give clone size only sometimes, using once, few, many, or a class for an expanded clone.

clone_size: NA
v_call: TRBV27
j_call: TRBJ2-7
d_call: NA
cdr3_nt: TGTGCCAGCAGTTTATCGATCAGGGGCTCCTACGAGCAGTACTTC
cdr3_aa: CASSLSIRGSYEQYF

clone_size: NA
v_call: TRBV20-1
j_call: TRBJ2-7
d_call: TRBD1
cdr3_nt: TGCAGTGTAGCAGGGGGCTACGAGCAGTACTTC
cdr3_aa: CSVAGGYEQYF

clone_size: NA
v_call: TRBV7-8
j_call: TRBJ2-7
d_call: NA
cdr3_nt: TGTGCCAGCAGCTTAGCGTTTCCAGGAGAGTACGAGCAGTACTTC
cdr3_aa: CASSLAFPGEYEQYF

clone_size: NA
v_call: TRBV5-1
j_call: TRBJ1-4
d_call: TRBD1
cdr3_nt: TGCGCCAGCAGCTTGCAGGGGGCGCGTGAAAAACTGTTTTTT
cdr3_aa: CASSLQGAREKLFF

clone_size: once
v_call: TRBV19
j_call: TRBJ2-6
d_call: NA
cdr3_nt: TGTGCCAGTAGTTACCTACAGGGAGCAAGAGCCAACGTCCTGACTTTC
cdr3_aa: CASSYLQGARANVLTF

clone_size: few
v_call: TRBV11-2
j_call: TRBJ2-1
d_call: NA
cdr3_nt: TGTGCCAGCAGCTTTTCGAACAATGAGCAGTTCTTC
cdr3_aa: CASSFSNNEQFF

clone_size: few
v_call: TRBV7-6
j_call: TRBJ1-3
d_call: NA
cdr3_nt: TGTGCCAGCAGCTTAGGACCGAGCTCTGGAAACACCATATATTTT
cdr3_aa: CASSLGPSSGNTIYF

clone_size: NA
v_call: TRBV27
j_call: TRBJ2-3
d_call: NA
cdr3_nt: TGTGCCAGCAGTTTATCAGCCAGGGAGAGAGATACGCAGTATTTT
cdr3_aa: CASSLSARERDTQYF

clone_size: few
v_call: TRBV14
j_call: TRBJ2-1
d_call: NA
cdr3_nt: TGTGCCAGCAGCCACTTTGGTGAGCAGTTCTTC
cdr3_aa: CASSHFGEQFF

clone_size: NA
v_call: TRBV29-1
j_call: TRBJ1-2
d_call: NA
cdr3_nt: TGCAGCGTCGTTCCGGGGGGAACCCGGTATGGCTACACCTTC
cdr3_aa: CSVVPGGTRYGYTF

clone_size: few
v_call: TRBV11-2
j_call: TRBJ1-2
d_call: NA
cdr3_nt: TGTGCCAGCAGCTACAATCAAATAGGGGGAATTGGCTATGGCTACACCTTC
cdr3_aa: CASSYNQIGGIGYGYTF

clone_size: NA
v_call: TRBV29-1
j_call: TRBJ1-2
d_call: NA
cdr3_nt: TGCAGCATCCGGACGACCTATGGCTACACCTTC
cdr3_aa: CSIRTTYGYTF

clone_size: few
v_call: TRBV2
j_call: TRBJ2-2
d_call: NA
cdr3_nt: TGTGCCAGCAGAACTCTCGGGGAGCTGTTTTTT
cdr3_aa: CASRTLGELFF

clone_size: NA
v_call: TRBV6-5
j_call: TRBJ1-4
d_call: NA
cdr3_nt: TGTGCCAGCAGTTCGCGGGGAGGTAGGGAACTGTTTTTT
cdr3_aa: CASSSRGGRELFF

clone_size: NA
v_call: TRBV30
j_call: TRBJ1-6
d_call: NA
cdr3_nt: TGTGCCTGGAGTGTCCTATCGGGGACGGGGTCACCCCTCCACTTT
cdr3_aa: CAWSVLSGTGSPLHF

clone_size: NA
v_call: TRBV7-2
j_call: TRBJ2-5
d_call: NA
cdr3_nt: TGTGCCAAGGGGGACCCAGGGGGGGAGACCCAGTACTTC
cdr3_aa: CAKGDPGGETQYF

clone_size: few
v_call: TRBV14
j_call: TRBJ2-2
d_call: NA
cdr3_nt: TGTGCCAGCAGCCAAGCCACTAACACCGGGGAGCTGTTTTTT
cdr3_aa: CASSQATNTGELFF

clone_size: NA
v_call: TRBV4-2
j_call: TRBJ2-7
d_call: NA
cdr3_nt: TGTGCCAGCGGTGACCGGGGGCAGTACTTC
cdr3_aa: CASGDRGQYF

clone_size: NA
v_call: TRBV15
j_call: TRBJ1-4
d_call: NA
cdr3_nt: TGTGCCACCAGCAGAGATCAATCAACTAATGAAAAACTGTTTTTT
cdr3_aa: CATSRDQSTNEKLFF

clone_size: few
v_call: TRBV5-1
j_call: TRBJ2-7
d_call: NA
cdr3_nt: TGCGCCAGCAGCTTCACCGGCTATGAGCAGTACTTC
cdr3_aa: CASSFTGYEQYF

clone_size: NA
v_call: TRBV28
j_call: TRBJ2-2
d_call: NA
cdr3_nt: TGTGCCAGCAGTTTACCCCCGTCGACGGAGAACACCGGGGAGCTGTTTTTT
cdr3_aa: CASSLPPSTENTGELFF

clone_size: NA
v_call: TRBV7-2
j_call: TRBJ1-6
d_call: NA
cdr3_nt: TGTGCCAGCAGCTCCAGGGCGGATTCACCCCTCCACTTT
cdr3_aa: CASSSRADSPLHF

clone_size: NA
v_call: TRBV30
j_call: TRBJ2-4
d_call: NA
cdr3_nt: TGTGCCTGGAGATTGGAGGGCACCAAAAACATTCAGTACTTC
cdr3_aa: CAWRLEGTKNIQYF

clone_size: NA
v_call: TRBV5-4
j_call: TRBJ2-2
d_call: NA
cdr3_nt: TGTGCCAGCAGCGTGAACACCGGGGAGCTGTTTTTT
cdr3_aa: CASSVNTGELFF

clone_size: NA
v_call: TRBV29-1
j_call: TRBJ2-7
d_call: TRBD1
cdr3_nt: TGCAGCGTTGGTGGGACAGGGAGCTCCTACGAGCAGTACTTC
cdr3_aa: CSVGGTGSSYEQYF